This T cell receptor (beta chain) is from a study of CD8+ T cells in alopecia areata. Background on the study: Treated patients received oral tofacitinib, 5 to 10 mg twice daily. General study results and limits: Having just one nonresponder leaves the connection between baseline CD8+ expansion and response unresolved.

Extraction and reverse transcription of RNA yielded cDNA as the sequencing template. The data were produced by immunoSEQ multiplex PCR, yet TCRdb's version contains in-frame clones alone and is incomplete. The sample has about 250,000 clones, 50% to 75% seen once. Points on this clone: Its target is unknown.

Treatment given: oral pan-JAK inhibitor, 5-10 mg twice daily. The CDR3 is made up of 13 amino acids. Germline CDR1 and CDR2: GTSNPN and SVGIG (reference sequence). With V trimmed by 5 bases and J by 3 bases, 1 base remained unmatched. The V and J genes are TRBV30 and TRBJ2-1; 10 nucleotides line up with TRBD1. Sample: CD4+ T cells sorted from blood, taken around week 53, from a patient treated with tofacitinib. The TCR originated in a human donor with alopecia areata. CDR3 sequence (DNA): TGTGCCTGGGGACAGGGGGACTACAATGAGCAGTTCTTC. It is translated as CAWGQGDYNEQFF.